Sequencing of this TCR beta chain was carried out in a study of cytomegalovirus exposure and HLA in healthy donors. PCR used 60 Vbeta primers and 13 Jbeta primers. Profiled with immunoSEQ multiplex PCR; TCRdb holds only in-frame clones, not every one. The data hold some 160,000 clones, with 70% to 80% observed a single time. The TCR comes from a man aged 60-69 years in good health and CMV-seronegative. Sequenced sample: PBMCs.

As DNA, the CDR3 is TGTGCCAGCAGTGGTGCAGGGGGCGAGCAGTACTTC. This translates into CASSGAGGEQYF. The rearrangement uses TRBV6-1 and TRBJ2-7; 7 nucleotides align to TRBD1. V lost 4 bases to trimming and J lost 6 bases; unmatched junction nucleotides: 3. The CDR3 is 12 residues long. Germline lookup yields CDR1 MNHNS and CDR2 SASEGT.